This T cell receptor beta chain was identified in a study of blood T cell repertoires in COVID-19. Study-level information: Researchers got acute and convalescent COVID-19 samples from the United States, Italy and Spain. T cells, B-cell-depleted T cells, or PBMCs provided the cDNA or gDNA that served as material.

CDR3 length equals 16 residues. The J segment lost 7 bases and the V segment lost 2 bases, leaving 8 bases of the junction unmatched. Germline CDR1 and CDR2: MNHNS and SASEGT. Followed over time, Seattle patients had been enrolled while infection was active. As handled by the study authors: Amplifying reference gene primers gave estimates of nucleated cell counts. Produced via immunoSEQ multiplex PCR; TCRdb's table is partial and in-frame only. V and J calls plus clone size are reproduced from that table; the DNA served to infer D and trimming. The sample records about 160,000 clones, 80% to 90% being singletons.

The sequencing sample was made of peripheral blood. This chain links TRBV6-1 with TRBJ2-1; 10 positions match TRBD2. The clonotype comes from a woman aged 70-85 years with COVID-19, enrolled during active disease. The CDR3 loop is CASSERASGGYNEQFF. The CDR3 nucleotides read TGTGCCAGCAGTGAACGCGCTAGCGGGGGCTATAATGAGCAGTTCTTC.